This T cell receptor (beta chain) is from a study of identical twins. Study-wide points: Abundant beta clonotypes from cord blood bore fewer insertions; memory repertoires lacked this pattern. The same donors were not followed; conclusions instead depended on cross-sectional statistical analysis.

CDR1 and CDR2 (germline): LGHNA, YNFKEQ. The CDR3 runs to 18 residues. V was cut by 0 bases and J by 0 bases, with 16 bases left in between. cDNA molecules carried unique molecular identifiers, and template switching added a universal primer site. From the 5' RACE reads, TCRdb called clonotypes with MiXCR, one entry per CDR3 protein. Counted here are about 300,000 distinct CDR3 sequences, more than 9% occurring once; the ten biggest clones make up 7.2%. As to this clonotype: What it binds is not known.

The data were also submitted as part of a second study, on yellow fever vaccine responses in identical twins.

The source material was CD8+ T cells sorted from blood. This TCR came from a woman between 18 and 30 years old in good health. The rearrangement links TRBV4-2 to TRBJ2-3; D possibly corresponds to TRBD2 (5 bases). The DNA of the CDR3 is TGTGCCAGCAGCCAAGAGGCTATCCGGGGAGTTAGCACAGATACGCAGTATTTT. This codes for CASSQEAIRGVSTDTQYF.